The TCR beta chain described here comes from a study of radiotherapy plus CTLA-4 blockade in lung cancer. About the study: Across the patients, objective responses occurred in about 19%, and disease control in just over 30%. General observations from the study: Interferon-beta, together with early blood T cell clone dynamics, reportedly best predicted response. Blood saw expansion of tumor-derived TCR clones after radiotherapy plus ipilimumab.

As regards this clone: What it binds is unknown.

The CDR3 totals 15 residues. Germline CDR1 reads SGHNT; CDR2 reads YYREEE (reference sequence). J gave up 6 bases and V 4 bases, and 9 bases lay outside the gene matches. The protocol was immunoSEQ multiplex PCR, while the TCRdb copy is restricted to in-frame clones and leaves out a portion. The table shows about 94,000 clones, with roughly 80% occurring only once. This sequence originates from a human donor with non-small cell lung cancer that progressed on radiotherapy plus ipilimumab. The specimen comprised peripheral blood, sampled from a patient treated with radiotherapy plus ipilimumab. The chain couples TRBV5-4 to TRBJ2-1; TRBD2 aligns across 8 bases. This CDR3 is CASSPGGQALNEQFF. The CDR3 DNA reads TGTGCCAGCAGCCCGGGGGGGCAGGCCCTCAATGAGCAGTTCTTC.